This TCR beta chain was captured by sequencing in a study of T cell responses to AZD1222 COVID-19 vaccine. Study-wide results and caveats: In all cases, repertoires were sampled only after the peak T cell response.

On this clone itself: The antigen remains unidentified.

Only in-frame clones appear in the TCRdb table, and some are missing; sequencing was by immunoSEQ multiplex PCR. The sample records 250,000 to 300,000 clones, around 92% being singletons. Trimming left V 4 bases short and J 2 bases short, with 8 bases between. This CDR3 is 13 amino acids long. Germline V gene lookup returns CDR1 SGHTA and CDR2 FQGTGA. V is TRBV7-3 and J is TRBJ1-1; D unclear. The source was peripheral blood, collected 28 days after the second AZD1222 dose. This sequence originates from an adult who received the AZD1222 COVID-19 vaccine. This CDR3 reads CASSSGPNTEAFF. CDR3 coding DNA: TGTGCCAGCAGCTCCGGACCCAACACTGAAGCTTTCTTT. Filled out from reference TRBV7-3 and TRBJ1-1, the complete variable domain reads GAGVSQTPSNKVTEKGKYVELRCDPISGHTALYWYRQSLGQGPEFLIYFQGTGAADDSGLPNDRFFAVRPEGSVSTLKIQRTERGDSAVYLCASSSGPNTEAFFGQGTRLTVV.